This TCR beta chain was identified in a study of cytomegalovirus exposure and HLA in healthy donors. Points from the study as a whole: An Asian-associated ancestry cluster reportedly showed fewer N-insertions than the approximately 700-donor mean in a later analysis. Within an earlier analysis, most TCR beta V segments proved productive either about 90% or about 30% of the time.

60 Vbeta and 13 Jbeta primers were used in PCR. Assay: immunoSEQ multiplex PCR; the TCRdb copy retains only in-frame clones and omits some. The sample lists about 150,000 clones, approximately 72% occurring once. In the case of this clone: Its antigen is as yet unknown.

The CDR3 totals 17 residues. Per germline, CDR1 SEHNR and CDR2 FQNEAQ (reference sequence). Unmatched junction bases numbered 9, after V lost 5 bases and J lost 0 bases. Input material: PBMCs. This clonotype was sampled from a man aged 18 to 29 in good health and CMV-seronegative. V usage is TRBV7-9 and J usage is TRBJ2-1; 8 positions match TRBD2. This CDR3 reads CASSLTAGGLSYNEQFF. The CDR3 DNA sequence: TGTGCCAGCAGCCTTACGGCGGGGGGCCTCTCCTACAATGAGCAGTTCTTC.